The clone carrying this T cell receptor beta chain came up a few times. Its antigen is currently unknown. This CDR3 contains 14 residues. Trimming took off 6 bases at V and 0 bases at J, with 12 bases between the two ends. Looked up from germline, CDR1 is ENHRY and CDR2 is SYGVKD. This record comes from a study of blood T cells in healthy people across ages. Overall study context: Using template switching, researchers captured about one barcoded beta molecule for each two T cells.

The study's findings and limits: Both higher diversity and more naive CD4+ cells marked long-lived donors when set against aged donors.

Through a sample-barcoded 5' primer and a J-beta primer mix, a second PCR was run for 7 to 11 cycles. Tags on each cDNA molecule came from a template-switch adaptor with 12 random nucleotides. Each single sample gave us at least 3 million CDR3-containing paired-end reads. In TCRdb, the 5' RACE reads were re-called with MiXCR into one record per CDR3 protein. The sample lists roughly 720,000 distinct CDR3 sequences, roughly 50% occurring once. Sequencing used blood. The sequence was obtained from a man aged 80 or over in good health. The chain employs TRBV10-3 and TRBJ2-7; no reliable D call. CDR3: CAIRQADPSYEQYF. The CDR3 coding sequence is TGTGCCATCAGGCAGGCAGATCCCTCCTACGAGCAGTACTTC.